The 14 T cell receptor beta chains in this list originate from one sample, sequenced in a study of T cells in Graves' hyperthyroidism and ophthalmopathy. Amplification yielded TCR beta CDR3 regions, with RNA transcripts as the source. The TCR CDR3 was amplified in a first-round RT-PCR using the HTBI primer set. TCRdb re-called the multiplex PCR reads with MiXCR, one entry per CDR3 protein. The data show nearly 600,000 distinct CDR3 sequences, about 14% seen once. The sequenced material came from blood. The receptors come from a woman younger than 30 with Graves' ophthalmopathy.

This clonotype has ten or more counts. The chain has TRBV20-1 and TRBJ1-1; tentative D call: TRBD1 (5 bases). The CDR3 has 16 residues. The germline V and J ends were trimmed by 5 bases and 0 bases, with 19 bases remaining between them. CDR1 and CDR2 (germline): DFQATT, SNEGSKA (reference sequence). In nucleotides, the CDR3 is TGCAGTGCTCTTGAGGGAGGAGGGACCCTGAACACTGAAGCTTTCTTT. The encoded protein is CSALEGGGTLNTEAFF.

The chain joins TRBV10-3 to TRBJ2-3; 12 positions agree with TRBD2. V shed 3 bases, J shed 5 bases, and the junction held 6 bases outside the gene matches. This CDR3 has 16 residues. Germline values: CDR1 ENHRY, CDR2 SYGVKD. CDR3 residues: CAISDSLGLAGDTQYF. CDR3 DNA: TGTGCCATCAGTGACTCCCTGGGACTAGCGGGAGATACGCAGTATTTT.

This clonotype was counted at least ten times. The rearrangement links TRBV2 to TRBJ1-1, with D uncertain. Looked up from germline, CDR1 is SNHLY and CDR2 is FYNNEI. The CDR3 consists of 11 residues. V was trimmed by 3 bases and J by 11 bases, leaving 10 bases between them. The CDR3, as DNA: TGTGCCAGCAGTGAGTCAGCTAGGGCTTTCTTT. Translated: CASSESARAFF.

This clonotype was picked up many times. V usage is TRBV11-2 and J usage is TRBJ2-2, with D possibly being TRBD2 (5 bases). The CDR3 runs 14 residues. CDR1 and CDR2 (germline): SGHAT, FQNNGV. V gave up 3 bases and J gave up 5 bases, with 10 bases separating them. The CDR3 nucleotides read TGTGCCAGCAGCTTGAGGGTATCGACCGGGGAGCTGTTTTTT. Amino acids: CASSLRVSTGELFF.

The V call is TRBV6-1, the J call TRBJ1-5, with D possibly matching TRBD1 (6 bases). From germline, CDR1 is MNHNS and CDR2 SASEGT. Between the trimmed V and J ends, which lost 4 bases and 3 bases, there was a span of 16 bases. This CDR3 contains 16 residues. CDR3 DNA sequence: TGTGCCAGCAGTGGTCGACAGGACCCACCCAATCAGCCCCAGCATTTT. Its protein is CASSGRQDPPNQPQHF.

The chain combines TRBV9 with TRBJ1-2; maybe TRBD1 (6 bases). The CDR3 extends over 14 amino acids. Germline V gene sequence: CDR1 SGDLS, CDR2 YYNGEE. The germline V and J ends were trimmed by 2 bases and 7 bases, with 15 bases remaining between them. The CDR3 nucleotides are TGTGCCAGCAGCGTCCTCAGGGGAGATGGTGGCTACACCTTC. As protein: CASSVLRGDGGYTF.

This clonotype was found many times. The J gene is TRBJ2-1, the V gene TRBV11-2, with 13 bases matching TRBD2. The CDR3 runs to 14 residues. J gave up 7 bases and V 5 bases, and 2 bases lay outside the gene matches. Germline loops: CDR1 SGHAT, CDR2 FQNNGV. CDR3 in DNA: TGTGCCAGCAGCCAGGGACTAGCGGGAAATGAGCAGTTCTTC. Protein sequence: CASSQGLAGNEQFF.

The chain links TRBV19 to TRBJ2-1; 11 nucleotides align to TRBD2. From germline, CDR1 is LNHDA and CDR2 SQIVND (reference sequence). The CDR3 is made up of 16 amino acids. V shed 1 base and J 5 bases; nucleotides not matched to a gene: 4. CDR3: CASSIVGTSGHNEQFF. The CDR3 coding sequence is TGTGCCAGTAGTATAGTTGGGACTAGCGGTCACAATGAGCAGTTCTTC.

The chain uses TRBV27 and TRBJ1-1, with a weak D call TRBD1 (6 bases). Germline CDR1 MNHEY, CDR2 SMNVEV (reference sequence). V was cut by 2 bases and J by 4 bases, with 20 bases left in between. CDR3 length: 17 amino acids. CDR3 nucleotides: TGTGCCAGCAGTTTAGACAGGTTGTCGATGCCGGGCACTGAAGCTTTCTTT. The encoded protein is CASSLDRLSMPGTEAFF.

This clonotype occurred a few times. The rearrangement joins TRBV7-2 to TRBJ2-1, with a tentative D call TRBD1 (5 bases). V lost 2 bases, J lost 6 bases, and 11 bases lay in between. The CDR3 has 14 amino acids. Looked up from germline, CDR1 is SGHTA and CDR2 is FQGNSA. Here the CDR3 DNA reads TGTGCCAGCAGCTTAAGGCAGGGCCGCAATGAGCAGTTCTTC. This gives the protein CASSLRQGRNEQFF.

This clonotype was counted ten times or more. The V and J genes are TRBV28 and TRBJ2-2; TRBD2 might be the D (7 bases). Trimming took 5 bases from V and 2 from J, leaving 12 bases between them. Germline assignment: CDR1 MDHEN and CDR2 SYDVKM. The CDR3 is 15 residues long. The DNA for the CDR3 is TGTGCCAGCAGTACGGCGGGGGCAAACACCGGGGAGCTGTTTTTT. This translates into CASSTAGANTGELFF.

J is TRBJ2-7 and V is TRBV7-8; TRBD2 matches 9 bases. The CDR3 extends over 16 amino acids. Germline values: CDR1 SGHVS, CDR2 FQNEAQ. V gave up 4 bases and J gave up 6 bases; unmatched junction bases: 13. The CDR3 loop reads CASSSRDSGRGFEQYF. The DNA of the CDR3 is TGTGCCAGCAGCTCCAGAGATAGCGGGAGAGGGTTCGAGCAGTACTTC.

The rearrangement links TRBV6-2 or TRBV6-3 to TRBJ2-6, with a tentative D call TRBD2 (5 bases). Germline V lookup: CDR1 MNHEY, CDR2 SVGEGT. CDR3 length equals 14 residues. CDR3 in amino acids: CGTEAGSGANVLTF. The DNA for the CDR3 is TGTGGCACCGAGGCGGGCTCTGGGGCCAACGTCCTGACTTTC.

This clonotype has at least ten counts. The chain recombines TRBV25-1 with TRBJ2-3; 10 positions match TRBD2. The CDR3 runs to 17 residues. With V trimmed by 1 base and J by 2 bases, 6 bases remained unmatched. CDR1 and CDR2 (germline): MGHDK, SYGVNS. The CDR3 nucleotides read TGTGCCAGCAGTGAATTACGAGCGGGAGGGTTCACAGATACGCAGTATTTT. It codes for CASSELRAGGFTDTQYF.